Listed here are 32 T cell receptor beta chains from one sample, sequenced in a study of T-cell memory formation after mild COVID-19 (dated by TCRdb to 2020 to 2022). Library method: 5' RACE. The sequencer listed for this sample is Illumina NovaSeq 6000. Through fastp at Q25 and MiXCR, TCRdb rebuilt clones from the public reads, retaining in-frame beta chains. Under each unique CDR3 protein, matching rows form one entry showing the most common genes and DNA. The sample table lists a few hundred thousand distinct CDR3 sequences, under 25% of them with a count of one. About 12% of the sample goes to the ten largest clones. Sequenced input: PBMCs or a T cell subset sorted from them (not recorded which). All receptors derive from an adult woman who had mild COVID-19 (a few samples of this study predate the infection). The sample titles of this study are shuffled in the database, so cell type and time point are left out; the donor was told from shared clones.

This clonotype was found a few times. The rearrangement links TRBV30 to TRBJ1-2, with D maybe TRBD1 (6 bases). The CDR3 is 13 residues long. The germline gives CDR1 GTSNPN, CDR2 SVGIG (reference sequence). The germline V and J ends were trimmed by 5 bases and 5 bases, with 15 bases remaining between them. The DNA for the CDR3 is TGTGCCTGGCTGACAGGACCAGGTTATGGCTACACCTTC. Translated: CAWLTGPGYGYTF.

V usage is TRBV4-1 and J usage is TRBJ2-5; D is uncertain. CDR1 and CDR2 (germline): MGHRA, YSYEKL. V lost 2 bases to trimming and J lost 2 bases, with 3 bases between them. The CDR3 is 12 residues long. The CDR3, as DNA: TGCGCCAGCAGCCAAACTCAAGAGACCCAGTACTTC. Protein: CASSQTQETQYF.

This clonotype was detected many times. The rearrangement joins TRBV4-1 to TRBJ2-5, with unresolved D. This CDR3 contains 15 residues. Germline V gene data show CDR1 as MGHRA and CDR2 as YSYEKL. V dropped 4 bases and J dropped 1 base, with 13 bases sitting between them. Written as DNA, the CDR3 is TGCGCCAGCAGCCTTCTTCCAGGTCCCCAAGAGACCCAGTACTTC. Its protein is CASSLLPGPQETQYF.

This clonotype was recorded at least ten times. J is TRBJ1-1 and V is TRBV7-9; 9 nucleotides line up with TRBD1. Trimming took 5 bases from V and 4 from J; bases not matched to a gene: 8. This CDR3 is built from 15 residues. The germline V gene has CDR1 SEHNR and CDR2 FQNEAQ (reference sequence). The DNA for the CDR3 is TGTGCCAGCAGCCCTGGGACAGGGACTTTCACTGAAGCTTTCTTT. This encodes CASSPGTGTFTEAFF.

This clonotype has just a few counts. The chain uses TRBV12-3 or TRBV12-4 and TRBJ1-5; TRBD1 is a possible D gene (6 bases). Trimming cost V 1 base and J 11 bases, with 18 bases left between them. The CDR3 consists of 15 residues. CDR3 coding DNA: TGTGCCAGCAGTTTAGGGCAGTTGAGGGGGGTAGCCCAGCATTTT. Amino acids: CASSLGQLRGVAQHF.

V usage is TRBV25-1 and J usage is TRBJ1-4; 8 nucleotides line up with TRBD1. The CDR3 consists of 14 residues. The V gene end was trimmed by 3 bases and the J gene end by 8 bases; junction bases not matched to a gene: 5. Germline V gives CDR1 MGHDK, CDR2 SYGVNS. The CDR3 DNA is TGTGCCAGCAGTGATAGCGCAGGGGGCGAAAAACTGTTTTTT. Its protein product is CASSDSAGGEKLFF.

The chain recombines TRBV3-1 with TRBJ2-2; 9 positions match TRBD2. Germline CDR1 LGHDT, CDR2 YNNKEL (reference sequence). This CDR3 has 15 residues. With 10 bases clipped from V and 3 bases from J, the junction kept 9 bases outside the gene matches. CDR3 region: CATYSGGEDTGELFF. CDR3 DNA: TGTGCCACCTATAGCGGGGGTGAGGACACCGGGGAGCTGTTTTTT.

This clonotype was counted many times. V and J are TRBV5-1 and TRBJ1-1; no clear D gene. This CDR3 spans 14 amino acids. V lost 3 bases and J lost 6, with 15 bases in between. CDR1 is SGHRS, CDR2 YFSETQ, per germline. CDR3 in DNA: TGCGCCAGCAGCTCCCCAAATACCGGCGCTGAAGCTTTCTTT. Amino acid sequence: CASSSPNTGAEAFF.

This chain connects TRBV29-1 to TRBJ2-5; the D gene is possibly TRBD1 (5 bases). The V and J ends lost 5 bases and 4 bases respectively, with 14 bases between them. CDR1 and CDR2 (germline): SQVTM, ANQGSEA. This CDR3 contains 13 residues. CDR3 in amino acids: CSVRAGRGETQYF. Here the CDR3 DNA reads TGCAGCGTTCGGGCAGGGCGAGGAGAGACCCAGTACTTC.

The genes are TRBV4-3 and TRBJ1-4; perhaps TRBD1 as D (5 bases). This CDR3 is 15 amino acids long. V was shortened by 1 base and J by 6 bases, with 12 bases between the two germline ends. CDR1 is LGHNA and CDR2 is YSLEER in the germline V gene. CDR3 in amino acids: CASSQGAGSDEKLFF. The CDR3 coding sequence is TGCGCCAGCAGCCAAGGGGCAGGGTCGGATGAAAAACTGTTTTTT.

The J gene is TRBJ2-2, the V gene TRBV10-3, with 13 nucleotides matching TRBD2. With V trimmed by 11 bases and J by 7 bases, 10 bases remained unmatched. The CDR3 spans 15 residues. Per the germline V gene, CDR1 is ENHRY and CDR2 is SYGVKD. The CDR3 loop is CASGTSGGAGGELFF. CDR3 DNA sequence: TGTGCCTCGGGAACTAGCGGGGGGGCCGGCGGGGAGCTGTTTTTT.

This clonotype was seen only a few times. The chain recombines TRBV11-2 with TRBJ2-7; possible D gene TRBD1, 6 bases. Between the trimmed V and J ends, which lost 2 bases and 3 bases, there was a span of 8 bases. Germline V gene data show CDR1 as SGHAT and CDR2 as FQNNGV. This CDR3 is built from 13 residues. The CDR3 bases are TGTGCCAGCAGCTTAAGGGACATCTACGAGCAGTACTTC. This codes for CASSLRDIYEQYF.

CDR3 DNA: TGTGCCAGCAGCTTAGGGGGGTTCAATCAGCCCCAGCATTTT. Protein: CASSLGGFNQPQHF. J is TRBJ1-5 and V is TRBV7-9; D is perhaps TRBD1 (5 bases). This CDR3 is 14 amino acids long. Germline V lookup: CDR1 SEHNR, CDR2 FQNEAQ (reference sequence). Trimming shortened V by 1 base and J by 3 bases, and 7 bases separated the two germline ends.

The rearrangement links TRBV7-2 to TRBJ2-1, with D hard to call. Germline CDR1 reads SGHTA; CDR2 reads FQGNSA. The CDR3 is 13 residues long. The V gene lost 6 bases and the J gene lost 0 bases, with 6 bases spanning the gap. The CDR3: CASSQSSYNEQFF. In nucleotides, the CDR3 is TGTGCCAGCAGTCAGAGCTCCTACAATGAGCAGTTCTTC.

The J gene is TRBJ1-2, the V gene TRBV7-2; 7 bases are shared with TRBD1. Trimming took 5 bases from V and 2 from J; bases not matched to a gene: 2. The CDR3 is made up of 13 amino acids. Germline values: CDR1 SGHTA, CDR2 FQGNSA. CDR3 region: CASSVQGNYGYTF. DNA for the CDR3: TGTGCCAGCAGCGTACAGGGGAACTATGGCTACACCTTC.

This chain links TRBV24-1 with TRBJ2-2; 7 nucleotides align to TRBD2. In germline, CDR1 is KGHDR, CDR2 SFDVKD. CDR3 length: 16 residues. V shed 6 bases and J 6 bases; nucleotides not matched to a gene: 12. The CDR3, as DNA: TGTGCCACCAGTCTGACTGGCGGGGGTGTTTCCGGGGAGCTGTTTTTT. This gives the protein CATSLTGGGVSGELFF.

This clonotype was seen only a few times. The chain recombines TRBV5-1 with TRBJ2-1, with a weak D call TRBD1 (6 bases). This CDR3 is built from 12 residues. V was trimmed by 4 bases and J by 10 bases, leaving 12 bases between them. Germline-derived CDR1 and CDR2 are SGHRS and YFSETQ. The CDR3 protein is CASSVQGREQFF. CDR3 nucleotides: TGCGCCAGCAGCGTACAGGGTAGGGAGCAGTTCTTC.

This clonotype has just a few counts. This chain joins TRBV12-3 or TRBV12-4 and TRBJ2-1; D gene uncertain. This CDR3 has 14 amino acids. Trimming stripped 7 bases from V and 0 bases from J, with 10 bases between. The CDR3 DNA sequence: TGTGCCAGCACCCCGAGAAGCTCCTACAATGAGCAGTTCTTC. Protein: CASTPRSSYNEQFF.

Here the CDR3 reads CSAQEGGPWRNTEAFF. The CDR3 DNA reads as TGCAGCGCCCAGGAAGGGGGCCCATGGAGGAACACTGAAGCTTTCTTT. The genes are TRBV29-1 and TRBJ1-1, with 7 bases that match TRBD1. This CDR3 is built from 16 residues. With V trimmed by 7 bases and J by 1 base, 15 bases remained unmatched. Germline V CDR1 and CDR2: SQVTM, ANQGSEA.

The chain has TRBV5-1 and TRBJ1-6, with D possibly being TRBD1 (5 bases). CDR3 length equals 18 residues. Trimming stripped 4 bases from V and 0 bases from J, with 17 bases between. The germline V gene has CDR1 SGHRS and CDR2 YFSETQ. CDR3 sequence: CASSLTGRSGSYNSPLHF. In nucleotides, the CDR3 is TGCGCCAGCAGCCTCACGGGGCGGAGCGGCTCCTATAATTCACCCCTCCACTTT. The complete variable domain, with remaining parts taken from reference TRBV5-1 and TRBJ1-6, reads KAGVTQTPRYLIKTRGQQVTLSCSPISGHRSVSWYQQTPGQGLQFLFEYFSETQRNKGNFPGRFSGRQFSNSRSEMNVSTLELGDSALYLCASSLTGRSGSYNSPLHFGNGTRLTVT.

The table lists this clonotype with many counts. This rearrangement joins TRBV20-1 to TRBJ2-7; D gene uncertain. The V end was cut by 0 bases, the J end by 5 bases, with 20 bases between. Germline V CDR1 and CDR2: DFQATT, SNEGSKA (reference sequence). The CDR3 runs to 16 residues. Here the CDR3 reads CSARDPRALSDNEQYF. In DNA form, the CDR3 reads TGCAGTGCTAGAGACCCTAGAGCGCTTTCTGACAACGAGCAGTACTTC.

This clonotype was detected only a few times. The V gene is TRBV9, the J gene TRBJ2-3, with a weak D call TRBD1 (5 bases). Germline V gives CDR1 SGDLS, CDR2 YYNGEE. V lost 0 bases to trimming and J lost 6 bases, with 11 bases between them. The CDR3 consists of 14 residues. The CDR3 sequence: CASSVGQSEDTQYF. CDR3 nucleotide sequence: TGTGCCAGCAGCGTAGGACAGTCGGAGGATACGCAGTATTTT.

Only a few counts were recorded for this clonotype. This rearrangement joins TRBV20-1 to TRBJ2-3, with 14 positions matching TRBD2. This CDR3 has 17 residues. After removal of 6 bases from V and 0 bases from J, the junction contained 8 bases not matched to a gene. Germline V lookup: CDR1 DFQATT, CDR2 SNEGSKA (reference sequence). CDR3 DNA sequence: TGCAGTGCCCGCCGGGGGACTAGCGGGGGAAGCACAGATACGCAGTATTTT. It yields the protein CSARRGTSGGSTDTQYF.

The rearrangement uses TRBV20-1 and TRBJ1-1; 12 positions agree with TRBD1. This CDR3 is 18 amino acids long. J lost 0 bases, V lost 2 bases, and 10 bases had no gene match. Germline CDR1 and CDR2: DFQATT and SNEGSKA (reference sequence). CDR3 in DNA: TGCAGTGCTAGACCGAATCCGGGACAGGGGGCTATGAACACTGAAGCTTTCTTT. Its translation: CSARPNPGQGAMNTEAFF.

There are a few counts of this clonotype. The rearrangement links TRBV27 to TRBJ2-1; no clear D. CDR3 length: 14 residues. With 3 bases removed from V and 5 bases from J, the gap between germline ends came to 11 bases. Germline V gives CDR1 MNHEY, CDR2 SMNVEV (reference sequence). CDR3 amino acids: CASSFARSNNEQFF. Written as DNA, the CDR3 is TGTGCCAGCAGTTTCGCCAGGTCTAACAATGAGCAGTTCTTC.

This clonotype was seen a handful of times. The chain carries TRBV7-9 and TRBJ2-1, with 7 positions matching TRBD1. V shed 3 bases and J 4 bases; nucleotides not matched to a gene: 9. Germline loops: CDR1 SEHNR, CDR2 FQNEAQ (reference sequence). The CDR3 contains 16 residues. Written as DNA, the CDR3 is TGTGCCAGCAGCTTTAAAGTTGGGGGACAGTACAATGAGCAGTTCTTC. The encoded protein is CASSFKVGGQYNEQFF.

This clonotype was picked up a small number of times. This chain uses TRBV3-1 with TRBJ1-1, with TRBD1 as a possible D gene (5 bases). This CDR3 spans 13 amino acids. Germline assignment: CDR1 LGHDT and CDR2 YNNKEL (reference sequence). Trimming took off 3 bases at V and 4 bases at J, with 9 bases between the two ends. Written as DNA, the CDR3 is TGTGCCAGCAGCCAGCGCGGGGCCACTGAAGCTTTCTTT. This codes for CASSQRGATEAFF.

CDR3 sequence: CASSLAQVKSPLHF. The CDR3 DNA reads TGTGCCAGCAGCTTGGCCCAGGTTAAATCACCCCTCCACTTT. This chain uses TRBV5-6 with TRBJ1-6; D gene ambiguous. CDR3 length equals 14 residues. Deletions cut 0 bases from V and 10 bases from J, with 11 bases between. Germline lookup yields CDR1 SGHDT and CDR2 YYEEEE.

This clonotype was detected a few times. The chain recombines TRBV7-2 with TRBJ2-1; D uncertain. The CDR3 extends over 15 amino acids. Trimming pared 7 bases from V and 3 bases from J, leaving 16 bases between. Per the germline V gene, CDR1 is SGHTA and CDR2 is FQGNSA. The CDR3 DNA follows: TGTGCCAGCATCCGGCGTTCTTCGAGCTACAATGAGCAGTTCTTC. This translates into CASIRRSSSYNEQFF. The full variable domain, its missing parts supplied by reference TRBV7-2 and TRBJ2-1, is GAGVSQSPSNKVTEKGKDVELRCDPISGHTALYWYRQSLGQGLEFLIYFQGNSAPDKSGLPSDRFSAERTGGSVSTLTIQRTQQEDSAVYLCASIRRSSSYNEQFFGPGTRLTVL.

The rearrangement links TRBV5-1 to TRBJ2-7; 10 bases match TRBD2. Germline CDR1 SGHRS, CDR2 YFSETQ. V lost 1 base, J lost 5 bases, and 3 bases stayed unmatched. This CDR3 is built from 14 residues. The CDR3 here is CASSLTAGGDEQYF. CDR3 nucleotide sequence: TGCGCCAGCAGCTTGACAGCGGGGGGGGACGAGCAGTACTTC.

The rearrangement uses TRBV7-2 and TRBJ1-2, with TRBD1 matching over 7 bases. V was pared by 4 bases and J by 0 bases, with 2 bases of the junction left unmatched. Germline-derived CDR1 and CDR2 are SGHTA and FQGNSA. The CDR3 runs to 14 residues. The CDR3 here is CASSWGQTNYGYTF. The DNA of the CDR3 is TGTGCCAGCAGCTGGGGACAGACTAACTATGGCTACACCTTC.

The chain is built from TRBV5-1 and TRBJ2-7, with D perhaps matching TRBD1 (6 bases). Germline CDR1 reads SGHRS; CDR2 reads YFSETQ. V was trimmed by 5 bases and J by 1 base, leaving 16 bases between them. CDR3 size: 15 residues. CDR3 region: CASRWGHLKSYEQYF. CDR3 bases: TGCGCCAGCAGGTGGGGACACCTAAAATCCTACGAGCAGTACTTC.